The clone carrying this T cell receptor (beta chain) was seen more than once but under ten times. This specimen includes other DNA sequences encoding the same CDR3. Per the authors' pipeline: Quantification of nucleated cells was approximated via reference gene primer amplification. Produced via immunoSEQ multiplex PCR; TCRdb's table is partial and in-frame only. Clone size and the V and J calls come from that table; the DNA yielded D and trimming. The table has about 380,000 clones, about four fifths seen once. The record originates from a study of blood T cell repertoires in COVID-19. Study-wide context: From the United States, Italy and Spain came samples of acute and convalescent COVID-19. PBMCs, B-cell-depleted T cells, or T cells provided the cDNA or gDNA that made up the material.

The CDR3 spans 15 residues. In germline, CDR1 is SGHAT, CDR2 FQNNGV. Trimming removed 3 bases from V and 1 base from J; junction bases left unmatched: 4. The sample was peripheral blood. This TCR was sampled from a human donor with acute or convalescent COVID-19. The donor label of this sample is uncertain. V gene TRBV11-2 combines with J gene TRBJ2-7; 9 bases map to TRBD2. CDR3 loop: CASSLASGVSYEQYF. CDR3 bases: TGTGCCAGCAGCTTGGCTAGCGGGGTTTCCTACGAGCAGTACTTC.